This T cell receptor (beta chain) originates from a study of T cells in women clearing cervical HPV infection (dated by TCRdb to 2016 to 2019). About the investigation overall: Cases were 25 women with histologically confirmed HPV16-related CIN3 or worse, including a couple of invasive cancers. The controls were 25 or so women whose single incident HPV16 infection cleared within 12 months with no development of precancer or cancer. Blood from cases was collected at the visit where the lesion was first found, while blood from controls was collected once the infection could no longer be detected. For cases, the median interval between lesion detection and blood sampling was around 160 days, with an interquartile range of about 85 to 220 days. Because only a few women had HLA typing data, the possibility that HLA type acted as a confounder could not be ruled out. This exploratory proof-of-principle case-control study, nested within the Guanacaste HPV Natural History Study in Costa Rica, compared TCR repertoires among women with different cervical HPV16 outcomes. Cases and controls were matched on year of sample collection and on age within five years. Cases had a median age of 34 years and controls had a median age of approximately 40, with no significant differences in baseline characteristics. In the parent cohort, approximately 9,900 women aged 18 or older were enrolled in Guanacaste, Costa Rica, during about 1993 to 1995 and then followed for approximately 7 years. Quality controls consisted of five blinded duplicates per group, for a total of some 60 samples made up of around 50 participants and around 10 replicates.

Using the immunoSEQ assay, multiplex PCR amplified TCR beta CDR3 regions from an average of 1200 ng of genomic DNA per sample. Primer bias was corrected in the assay by using a complete synthetic TCR repertoire to establish an amplification baseline. Amplicons were sequenced on the Illumina platform. In the source study's methods: Sequence errors were corrected by clustering with frequency ratios and a modified nearest-neighbor algorithm, and the sequences were then analyzed in the immunoSEQ Analyzer using IMGT gene definitions. At each rarefaction depth, TCR richness and evenness were averaged over 20 rarefaction repeats, and samples with fewer sequences than the depth were excluded. V, D and J gene relative abundances were compared between groups with Wilcoxon rank sum tests, applying FDR correction. In the blinded duplicates, the intraclass correlation was less than 97% for TCR richness and averaged around 78% across roughly 70 gene segments. The table comes from immuneACCESS by way of TCRdb, which keeps in-frame sequences with V and J called. Part of the clones is missing from these tables; in studies checked, under half for an unresolved V gene and the rest for unknown reasons. Clonal size and the V and J genes are those of that table, whereas D and trimming came from the DNA. The table of this sample itemizes about 23,000 clones. The top ten clones comprise roughly 3% of the sample.

Concerning this clone itself: Its recognized antigen is unknown. The read terminates 3 residues before the CDR3 end, so the remaining end is supplied by the germline J gene.

What the research found in general, with its limitations: By combining richness with V gene abundances, random forest classifiers separated cases from controls with an estimated AUC of less than 0.85. Cases had lower TRBV6-7 relative abundance than controls (about 0.1% versus 0.15%; Bonferroni P = 0.0008). T-cell numbers per sample were unknown, so richness differences could reflect varying T-cell content rather than repertoire biology. Across sequencing depths, CIN3+ cases showed significantly higher TCR repertoire richness than controls, but evenness did not differ between the groups. Because of the cross-sectional design, the study could not determine whether the associations came before infection or resulted from infection, and neither effector/memory subsets nor HPV-specific T cells were isolated.

Every participant had a single incident cervical HPV16 infection, and prevalent HPV16 infections were excluded. Cervical HPV DNA was detected by MY09/MY11 PCR and genotyped by dot-blot hybridization. Around 14 mL of heparinized blood was centrifuged, after which the buffy coat was aliquoted, frozen at -30 degrees C, and then stored at -80 degrees C. Genomic DNA was extracted from buffy coat specimens using QIAGEN kits. At the junction V is shortened by 3 bases and J by 5 bases, with 19 bases in between. CDR1 and CDR2 are drawn from the germline V gene: SGHDN, FVKESK. The CDR3 holds 16 amino acids from the cysteine to the phenylalanine. The DNA shown is the part of the CDR3 that was read: 39 bases, in frame from base 1.

The sequence was collected from a woman aged 18-70 years with a cervical HPV16 infection that either progressed to CIN3+ or cleared (not recorded which). Sequenced sample: blood buffy coat. The chain is assembled from TRBV14 and TRBJ2-5; the D gene is possibly TRBD2, with 6 bases matching. The encoded CDR3 is CASSHLGRRGSETQYF. CDR3 DNA (partial): TGTGCCAGCAGCCACCTCGGGCGCCGGGGGTCGGAGACC.